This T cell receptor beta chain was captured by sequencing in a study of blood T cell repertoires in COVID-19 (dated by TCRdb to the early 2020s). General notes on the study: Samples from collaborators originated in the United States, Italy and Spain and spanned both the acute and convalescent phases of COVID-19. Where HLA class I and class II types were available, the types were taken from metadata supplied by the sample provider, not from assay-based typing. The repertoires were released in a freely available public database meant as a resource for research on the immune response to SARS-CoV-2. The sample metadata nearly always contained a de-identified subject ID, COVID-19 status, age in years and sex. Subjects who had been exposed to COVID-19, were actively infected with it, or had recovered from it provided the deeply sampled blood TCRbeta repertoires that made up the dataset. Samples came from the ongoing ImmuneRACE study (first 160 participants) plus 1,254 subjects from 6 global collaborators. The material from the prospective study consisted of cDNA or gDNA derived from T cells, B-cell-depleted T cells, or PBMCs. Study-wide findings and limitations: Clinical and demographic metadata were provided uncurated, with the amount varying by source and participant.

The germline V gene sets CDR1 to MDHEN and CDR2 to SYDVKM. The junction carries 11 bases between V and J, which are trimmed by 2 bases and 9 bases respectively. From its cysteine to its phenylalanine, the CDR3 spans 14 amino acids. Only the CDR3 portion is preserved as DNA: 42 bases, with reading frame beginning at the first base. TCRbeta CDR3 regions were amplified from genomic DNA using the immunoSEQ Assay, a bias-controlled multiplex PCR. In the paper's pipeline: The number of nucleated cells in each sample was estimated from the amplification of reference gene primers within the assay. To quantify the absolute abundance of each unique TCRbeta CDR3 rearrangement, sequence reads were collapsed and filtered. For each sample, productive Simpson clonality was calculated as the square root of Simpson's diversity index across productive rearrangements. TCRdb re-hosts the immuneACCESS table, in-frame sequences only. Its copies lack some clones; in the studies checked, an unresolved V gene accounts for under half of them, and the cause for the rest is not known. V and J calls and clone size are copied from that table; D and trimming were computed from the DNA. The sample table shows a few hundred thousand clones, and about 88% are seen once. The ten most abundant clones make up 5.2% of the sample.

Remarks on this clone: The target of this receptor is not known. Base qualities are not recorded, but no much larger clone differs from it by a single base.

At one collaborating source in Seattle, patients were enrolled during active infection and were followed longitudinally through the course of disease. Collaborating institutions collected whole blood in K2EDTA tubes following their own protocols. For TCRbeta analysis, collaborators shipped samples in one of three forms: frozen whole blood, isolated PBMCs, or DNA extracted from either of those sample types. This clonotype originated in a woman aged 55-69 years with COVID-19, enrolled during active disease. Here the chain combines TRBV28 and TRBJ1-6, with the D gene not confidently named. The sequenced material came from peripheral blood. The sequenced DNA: TGTGCCAGCAGTTTAAGGACGGACTTTTCACCCCTCCACTTT. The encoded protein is CASSLRTDFSPLHF.